This T cell receptor (beta chain) was documented in a study of blood T cell repertoires in COVID-19 (TCRdb year 2020). Concerning the study at large: Samples covering the acute and convalescent phases of COVID-19 were provided by collaborators in the United States, Italy and Spain. The material from the prospective study consisted of cDNA or gDNA derived from T cells, B-cell-depleted T cells, or PBMCs. Deeply sampled blood TCRbeta repertoires from subjects exposed to, actively infected with, or recovered from COVID-19 were included in the dataset. The repertoires were released in a freely available public database meant as a resource for research on the immune response to SARS-CoV-2. Samples came from the ongoing ImmuneRACE study (first 160 participants) plus 1,254 subjects from 6 global collaborators. A de-identified subject ID, COVID-19 status, age in years and sex were almost always included in the sample metadata. Where available, HLA class I and class II types were taken from metadata supplied by the sample provider and were not determined by assay-based typing. What the study reported, not specific to this receptor: How much clinical and demographic metadata was included differed by source and by participant, and the metadata was provided uncurated.

The cysteine opens and the phenylalanine closes a CDR3 of 16 amino acids. Of all the DNA, just the CDR3 is kept, 48 bases in frame from base 1. Clipping removes 5 bases from V and 8 bases from J, with 11 as the unmatched junction base count. Sequences SEHNR (CDR1) and FQNEAQ (CDR2) are obtained from the germline V gene (reference sequence). Samples from volunteer blood donors who had recovered from COVID-19 were contributed by a second Seattle source. The collaborating institutions used their own protocols to collect whole blood in K2EDTA tubes. For TCRbeta analysis, collaborator samples were shipped as frozen whole blood, as isolated PBMCs, or as DNA extracted from either sample type. This clone is a singleton in its sample. The antigen it recognizes is unknown. Per-nucleotide qualities are absent, and no much larger clonotype sits a single base away. TCRbeta CDR3 regions were amplified from genomic DNA by means of the immunoSEQ Assay, a bias-controlled multiplex PCR. Per the original workflow: Within the assay, amplification of reference gene primers was used to estimate how many nucleated cells each sample contained. To quantify the absolute abundance of each unique TCRbeta CDR3 rearrangement, sequence reads were collapsed and filtered. For each sample, productive Simpson clonality was calculated by taking the square root of Simpson's diversity index across productive rearrangements. TCRdb stores this immuneACCESS table with in-frame sequences only. Part of the clones is absent; in the studies checked, under half of the shortfall reflects unresolved V genes, and no reason is known for the rest. The V and J calls and the clone size are those of that table, but D and trimming were determined from the DNA. The sample yields around 260,000 clones; approximately 82% were counted once. 4.6% of the sample is taken by the ten largest.

The source of this sequence is a man between 60 and 75 years old who had recovered from COVID-19. The sequenced sample was peripheral blood. The rearrangement joined TRBV7-9 to TRBJ1-5; TRBD1 matches 11 bases in the middle. The encoded CDR3 is CASSQTGQGEVKPQHF. The base sequence is TGTGCCAGCAGCCAGACGGGACAGGGGGAGGTGAAGCCCCAGCATTTT.